This T cell receptor (beta chain) was identified during a study of CD8+ T cells in alopecia areata. Overall study findings and caveats: Sequencing of scalp tissue also captures the resident alphabeta T cells of normal skin. TCR sharing was clearer in mice than between patients, perhaps partly owing to patient HLA diversity.

About this clone itself: The antigen is not known.

Following RNA extraction, reverse transcription yielded cDNA that acted as the sequencing template. Generated by immunoSEQ multiplex PCR, the TCRdb table keeps only in-frame clones and is missing some. The sample has under 150,000 clones, 40% to 55% seen once. In alopecia areata patients, both lesional scalp punch biopsies and peripheral blood were collected. Using a FACSAria, the CD4+ and CD8+ T cells were sorted from the PBMCs. Sequenced sample: NKG2D-low CD8+ T cells sorted from blood. The source is a human donor with alopecia areata.

The CDR3 reads CSVEVRSSFSGANVLTF. CDR3 sequence (DNA): TGCAGCGTTGAAGTCAGAAGTTCGTTCTCTGGGGCCAACGTCCTGACTTTC. This chain uses TRBV29-1 with TRBJ2-6, with unresolved D. V was cut by 1 base and J by 0 bases, with 13 bases left in between. Looked up from germline, CDR1 is SQVTM and CDR2 is ANQGSEA. The CDR3 loop spans 17 amino acids.